A selection of T cell receptor beta chains follows, all from one sample in a study of blood T cell repertoires in COVID-19. Using immunoSEQ multiplex PCR, the repertoire was profiled, and TCRdb retains in-frame clones only, with some absent. The table shows 60,000 to 95,000 clones, with roughly 70% occurring only once. Material: peripheral blood. These receptors were obtained from a human donor with acute or convalescent COVID-19. The donor label of this sample is uncertain. CDR3s include the opening cysteine and the closing phenylalanine or tryptophan. D genes are given only for firm matches. The size entry is marked missing in some rows and otherwise reads once, few, many or a size class.

d_gene: TRBD2; j_gene: TRBJ2-2; v_gene: TRBV7-6; abundance: NA; CDR3nt: TGTGCCAGCAGACCCAGGACTAGCGGCACCGGGGAGCTGTTTTTT; CDR3aa: CASRPRTSGTGELFF
d_gene: NA; j_gene: TRBJ2-1; v_gene: TRBV6-1; abundance: once; CDR3nt: TGTGCCAGCAGTGAACCCCTTAGCTTCTACAATGAGCAGTTCTTC; CDR3aa: CASSEPLSFYNEQFF
d_gene: TRBD1; j_gene: TRBJ1-1; v_gene: TRBV19; abundance: once; CDR3nt: TGTGCCAGTAGTATTGTACAGGGGGTCTTCACTGAAGCTTTCTTT; CDR3aa: CASSIVQGVFTEAFF
d_gene: NA; j_gene: TRBJ2-1; v_gene: TRBV6-2/TRBV6-3; abundance: NA; CDR3nt: TGTGCCAGCAGTCACGAAACTAGTTTCTCCTACAATGAGCAGTTCTTC; CDR3aa: CASSHETSFSYNEQFF
d_gene: NA; j_gene: TRBJ2-7; v_gene: TRBV7-8; abundance: NA; CDR3nt: TGTGCCAGCAGCTTAACACAGGACTACGAGCAGTACTTC; CDR3aa: CASSLTQDYEQYF
d_gene: TRBD1; j_gene: TRBJ1-1; v_gene: TRBV27; abundance: NA; CDR3nt: TGTGCCAGCAGGAGGACAGGGAGCACTGAAGCTTTCTTT; CDR3aa: CASRRTGSTEAFF
d_gene: NA; j_gene: TRBJ1-6; v_gene: TRBV6-2/TRBV6-3; abundance: NA; CDR3nt: TGTGCCAGCAGTTACAACAGGGATTCACCCCTCCACTTT; CDR3aa: CASSYNRDSPLHF
d_gene: NA; j_gene: TRBJ1-3; v_gene: TRBV5-5; abundance: NA; CDR3nt: TGTGCCAGCAGCTTGGATGGAGGTCGAGACACCATATATTTT; CDR3aa: CASSLDGGRDTIYF
d_gene: NA; j_gene: TRBJ1-1; v_gene: TRBV6-6; abundance: NA; CDR3nt: TGTGCCAGCAGTTACTCGAACAGGGTAACTGAAGCTTTCTTT; CDR3aa: CASSYSNRVTEAFF
d_gene: NA; j_gene: TRBJ1-5; v_gene: TRBV5-8; abundance: NA; CDR3nt: TGTGCCAGCAGCTTACTACGGGACTTATATAGCAATCAGCCCCAGCATTTT; CDR3aa: CASSLLRDLYSNQPQHF
d_gene: TRBD2; j_gene: TRBJ2-7; v_gene: TRBV11-2; abundance: once; CDR3nt: TGTGCCAGCAGCCTAGACAGCGGGAACACCTTCTCCTACGAGCAGTACTTC; CDR3aa: CASSLDSGNTFSYEQYF
d_gene: NA; j_gene: TRBJ1-4; v_gene: TRBV11-2; abundance: NA; CDR3nt: TGTGCCAGCAGCTCCGGTCGACAAACAACTAATGAAAAACTGTTTTTT; CDR3aa: CASSSGRQTTNEKLFF
d_gene: NA; j_gene: TRBJ1-3; v_gene: TRBV6-5; abundance: NA; CDR3nt: TGTGCCAGCAGAGAGCGACAGACTGGAGGAAACACCATATATTTT; CDR3aa: CASRERQTGGNTIYF
d_gene: NA; j_gene: TRBJ1-5; v_gene: TRBV6-6; abundance: NA; CDR3nt: TGTGCCAGCAGTTACACAGGCACGGGTCAGCCCCAGCATTTT; CDR3aa: CASSYTGTGQPQHF
d_gene: TRBD1; j_gene: TRBJ2-2; v_gene: TRBV18; abundance: NA; CDR3nt: TGTGCCAGCTCATCCTACCCGGGACAGGGATCCACCGGGGAGCTGTTTTTT; CDR3aa: CASSSYPGQGSTGELFF
d_gene: TRBD1; j_gene: TRBJ1-2; v_gene: TRBV27; abundance: NA; CDR3nt: TGTGCCAGCAGTTTCGACAGGGGCCAGGGCTACACCTTC; CDR3aa: CASSFDRGQGYTF
d_gene: NA; j_gene: TRBJ1-3; v_gene: TRBV3-1/TRBV3-2; abundance: once; CDR3nt: TGTGCCAGCAGCCAACTCCCGTCCTCTGGAAACACCATATATTTT; CDR3aa: CASSQLPSSGNTIYF
d_gene: NA; j_gene: TRBJ2-1; v_gene: TRBV6-5; abundance: NA; CDR3nt: TGTGCCACCCAGTCCCTGCCCAGGGGTCACAATGAGCAGTTCTTC; CDR3aa: CATQSLPRGHNEQFF
d_gene: TRBD2; j_gene: TRBJ2-3; v_gene: TRBV29-1; abundance: NA; CDR3nt: TGCAGCGTAGCGGGGAACACAGATACGCAGTATTTT; CDR3aa: CSVAGNTDTQYF
d_gene: TRBD1; j_gene: TRBJ2-1; v_gene: TRBV6-2/TRBV6-3; abundance: NA; CDR3nt: TGTGCCAGCAGTTCGGACAGGAGGACCTTTAGCTCCTACAATGAGCAGTTCTTC; CDR3aa: CASSSDRRTFSSYNEQFF
d_gene: NA; j_gene: TRBJ1-1; v_gene: TRBV20-1; abundance: few; CDR3nt: TGCAGTGCTAGTTCGGTCGTGGGTATGGGACAAGGCTCTGAAGCTTTCTTT; CDR3aa: CSASSVVGMGQGSEAFF
d_gene: TRBD1; j_gene: TRBJ1-5; v_gene: TRBV30; abundance: NA; CDR3nt: TGTGCCTGGAGTGGGGACAGGGATCAGCCCCAGCATTTT; CDR3aa: CAWSGDRDQPQHF